This record looks at one TCR beta chain sequence and its context. The length of the CDR3 is 15 residues. After removal of 6 bases from V and 3 bases from J, the junction contained 7 bases not matched to a gene. The germline gives CDR1 MNHEY, CDR2 SVGAGI. Here immunoSEQ multiplex PCR was the method, and the copy in TCRdb shows in-frame clones only, minus some. The sample holds over 200,000 clones, about 90% seen once. The data are from a study of blood T cell repertoires in COVID-19. Study-level background: T cells, B-cell-depleted T cells, or PBMCs supplied cDNA or gDNA.

The V gene is TRBV6-5, the J gene TRBJ2-7, with TRBD2 matching 11 bases. This TCR derives from a man aged 30-40 years with acute or convalescent COVID-19. Sequenced: peripheral blood. The CDR3 sequence: CASSPPTSGVYEQYF. The CDR3 DNA sequence: TGTGCCAGCAGCCCCCCGACTAGCGGGGTCTACGAGCAGTACTTC.